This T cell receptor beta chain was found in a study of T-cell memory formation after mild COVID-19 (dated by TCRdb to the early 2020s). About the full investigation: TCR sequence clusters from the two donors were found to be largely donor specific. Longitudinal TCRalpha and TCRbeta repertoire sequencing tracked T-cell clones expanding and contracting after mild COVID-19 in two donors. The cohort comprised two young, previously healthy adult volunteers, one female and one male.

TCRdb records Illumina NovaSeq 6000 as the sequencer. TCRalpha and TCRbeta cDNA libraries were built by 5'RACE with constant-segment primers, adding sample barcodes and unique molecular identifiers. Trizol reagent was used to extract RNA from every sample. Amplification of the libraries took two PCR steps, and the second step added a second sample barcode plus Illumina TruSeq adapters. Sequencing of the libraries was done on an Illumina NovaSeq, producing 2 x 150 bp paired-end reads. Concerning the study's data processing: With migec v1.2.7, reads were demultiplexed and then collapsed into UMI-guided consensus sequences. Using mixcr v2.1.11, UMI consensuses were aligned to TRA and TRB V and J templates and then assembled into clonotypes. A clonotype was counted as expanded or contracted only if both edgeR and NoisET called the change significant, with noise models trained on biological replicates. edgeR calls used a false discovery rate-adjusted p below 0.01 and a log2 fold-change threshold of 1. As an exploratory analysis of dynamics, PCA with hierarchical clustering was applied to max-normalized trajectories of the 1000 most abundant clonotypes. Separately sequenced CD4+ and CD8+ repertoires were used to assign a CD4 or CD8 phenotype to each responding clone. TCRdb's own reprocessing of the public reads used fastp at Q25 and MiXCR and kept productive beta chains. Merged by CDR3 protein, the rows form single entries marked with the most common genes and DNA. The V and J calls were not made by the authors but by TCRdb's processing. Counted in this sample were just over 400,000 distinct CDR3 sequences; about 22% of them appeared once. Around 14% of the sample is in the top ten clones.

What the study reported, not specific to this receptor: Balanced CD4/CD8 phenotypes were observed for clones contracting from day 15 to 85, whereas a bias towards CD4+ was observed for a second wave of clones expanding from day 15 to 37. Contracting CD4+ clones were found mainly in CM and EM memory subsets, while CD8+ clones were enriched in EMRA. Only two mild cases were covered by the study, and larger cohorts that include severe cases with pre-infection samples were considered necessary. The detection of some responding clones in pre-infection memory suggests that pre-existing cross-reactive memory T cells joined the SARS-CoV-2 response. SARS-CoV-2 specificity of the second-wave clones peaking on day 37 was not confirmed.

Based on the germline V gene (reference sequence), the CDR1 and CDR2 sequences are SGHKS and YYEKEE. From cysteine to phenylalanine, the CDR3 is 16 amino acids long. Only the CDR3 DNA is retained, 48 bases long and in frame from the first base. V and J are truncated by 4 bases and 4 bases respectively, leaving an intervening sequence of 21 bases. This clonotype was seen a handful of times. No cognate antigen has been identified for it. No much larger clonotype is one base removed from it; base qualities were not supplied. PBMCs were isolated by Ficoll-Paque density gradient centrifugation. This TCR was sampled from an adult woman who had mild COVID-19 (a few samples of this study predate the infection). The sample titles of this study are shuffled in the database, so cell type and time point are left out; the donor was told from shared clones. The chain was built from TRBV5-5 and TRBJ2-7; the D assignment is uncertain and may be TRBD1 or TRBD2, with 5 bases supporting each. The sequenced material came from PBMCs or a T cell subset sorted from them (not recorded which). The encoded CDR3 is CASSRGPGPVTYEQYF. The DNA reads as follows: TGTGCCAGCAGCCGTGGACCGGGGCCTGTAACTTACGAGCAGTACTTC.